Each of the 8 T cell receptor beta chains below was sequenced from the same sample in a study of somatic mutations in cytotoxic T cells in rheumatoid arthritis (dated 2017 in TCRdb). The method was the immunoSEQ multiplex PCR assay. TCRdb's version of the immuneACCESS table is confined to in-frame rearrangements and falls short of the full clone set. An unresolved V gene accounts for under half of the shortfall where checked; the remainder is of unknown origin. For this sample there are 11,000 or so clones; roughly 74% appear just once. 30% to 40% of the sample comes from the top ten. Sequencing was done on a sample of CD8+ T cells sorted from blood. The receptor set was obtained from a man in his fifties or sixties in good health.

The V call is TRBV6-5, the J call TRBJ1-2; D gene ambiguous. Looked up from germline, CDR1 is MNHEY and CDR2 is SVGAGI. The CDR3 spans 13 residues. With 2 bases removed from V and 0 bases from J, the gap between germline ends came to 4 bases. The CDR3 is CASSYPSNYGYTF. CDR3 nucleotides: TGTGCCAGCAGTTACCCTTCTAACTATGGCTACACCTTC.

The chain couples TRBV4-3 to TRBJ2-1, with 9 bases matching TRBD2. Germline CDR1 reads LGHNA; CDR2 reads YSLEER. This CDR3 is 15 amino acids long. With V trimmed by 1 base and J by 10 bases, 8 bases remained unmatched. The CDR3 protein is CASSQAGLRGGEQFF. DNA for the CDR3: TGCGCCAGCAGCCAAGCAGGTTTGCGGGGGGGCGAGCAGTTCTTC.

The chain links TRBV6-5 to TRBJ2-5; 7 bases agree with TRBD2. Losses at the gene ends were 8 bases for V and 3 bases for J; bases not matched to a gene: 3. The CDR3 is made up of 12 amino acids. The germline gives CDR1 MNHEY, CDR2 SVGAGI. CDR3 amino acids: CASGAGEETQYF. The CDR3, as DNA: TGTGCCAGCGGGGCGGGAGAAGAGACCCAGTACTTC.

The sample holds one count of this clone. This chain links TRBV4-3 with TRBJ2-1, with 10 bases identical to TRBD2. The germline gives CDR1 LGHNA, CDR2 YSLEER. With 5 bases clipped from V and 3 bases from J, the junction kept 4 bases outside the gene matches. The CDR3 has 15 residues. Written as DNA, the CDR3 is TGCGCCAGCAGCGGGGGACTAGCGAACTACAATGAGCAGTTCTTC. It codes for CASSGGLANYNEQFF.

This clone appeared a single time. The chain combines TRBV10-2 with TRBJ2-5; D gene uncertain. Germline values: CDR1 WSHSY, CDR2 SAAADI. This CDR3 comprises 12 residues. V lost 4 bases and J lost 1, with 4 bases in between. The CDR3, as DNA: TGCGCCAGCAGTGTCACCCAAGAGACCCAGTACTTC. It codes for CASSVTQETQYF.

The V call is TRBV14, the J call TRBJ2-7, with D perhaps matching TRBD1 (5 bases). Germline values: CDR1 SGHDN, CDR2 FVKESK. Trimming cost V 0 bases and J 3 bases, with 12 bases left between them. This CDR3 is built from 15 residues. Here the CDR3 reads CASSQELSRVYEQYF. In DNA form, the CDR3 reads TGTGCCAGCAGCCAAGAATTGAGCAGGGTCTACGAGCAGTACTTC.

The chain combines TRBV6-1 with TRBJ2-2, with D hard to call. Germline loops: CDR1 MNHNS, CDR2 SASEGT. The V and J ends lost 0 bases and 7 bases respectively, with 12 bases between them. The CDR3 is made up of 15 amino acids. The chain's CDR3 is CASSEALFWNGELFF. The DNA of the CDR3 is TGTGCCAGCAGTGAAGCCCTCTTTTGGAACGGGGAGCTGTTTTTT.

The chain carries TRBV28 and TRBJ2-5; possible D gene TRBD1, 5 bases. CDR1 is MDHEN and CDR2 is SYDVKM in the germline V gene. The V and J ends lost 2 bases and 3 bases respectively, with 19 bases between them. The CDR3 is made up of 17 amino acids. CDR3 protein: CASSLVSSLTVEETQYF. The CDR3 coding sequence is TGTGCCAGCAGTTTAGTCTCCTCTTTGACAGTAGAAGAGACCCAGTACTTC.